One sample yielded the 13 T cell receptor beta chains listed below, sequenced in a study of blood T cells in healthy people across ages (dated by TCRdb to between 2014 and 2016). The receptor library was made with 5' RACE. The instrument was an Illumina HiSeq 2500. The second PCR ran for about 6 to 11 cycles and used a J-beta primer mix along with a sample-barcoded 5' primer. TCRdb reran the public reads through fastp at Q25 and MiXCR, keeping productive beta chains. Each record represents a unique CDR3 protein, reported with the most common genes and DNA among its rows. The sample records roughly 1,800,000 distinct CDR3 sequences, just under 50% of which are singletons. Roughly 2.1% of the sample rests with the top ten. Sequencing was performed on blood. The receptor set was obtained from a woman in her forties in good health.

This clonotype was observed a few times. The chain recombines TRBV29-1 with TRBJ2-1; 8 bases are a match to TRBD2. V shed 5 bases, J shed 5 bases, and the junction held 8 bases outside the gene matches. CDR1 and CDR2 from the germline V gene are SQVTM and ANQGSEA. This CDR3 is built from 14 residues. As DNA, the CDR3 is TGCAGCGTTCCGACTAGCGCTTTTAACAATGAGCAGTTCTTC. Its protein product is CSVPTSAFNNEQFF.

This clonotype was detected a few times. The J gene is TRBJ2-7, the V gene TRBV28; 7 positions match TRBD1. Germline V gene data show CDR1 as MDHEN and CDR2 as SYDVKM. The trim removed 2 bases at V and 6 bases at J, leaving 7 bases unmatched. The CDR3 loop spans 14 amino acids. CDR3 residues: CASSLRQGAGEQYF. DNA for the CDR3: TGTGCCAGCAGTTTAAGACAGGGCGCAGGCGAGCAGTACTTC.

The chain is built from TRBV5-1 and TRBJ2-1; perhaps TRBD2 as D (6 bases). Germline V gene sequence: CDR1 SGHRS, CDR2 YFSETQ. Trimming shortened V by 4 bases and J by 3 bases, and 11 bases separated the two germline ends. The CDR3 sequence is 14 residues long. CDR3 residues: CASSPGLFYNEQFF. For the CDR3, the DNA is TGCGCCAGCAGCCCGGGACTCTTCTACAATGAGCAGTTCTTC.

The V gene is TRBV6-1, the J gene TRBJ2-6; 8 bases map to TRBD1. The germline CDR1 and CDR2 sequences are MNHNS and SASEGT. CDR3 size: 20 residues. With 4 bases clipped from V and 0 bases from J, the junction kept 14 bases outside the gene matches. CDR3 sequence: CASSGSSTGGAGSGANVLTF. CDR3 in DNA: TGTGCCAGCAGTGGATCTTCCACAGGGGGAGCCGGCTCTGGGGCCAACGTCCTGACTTTC.

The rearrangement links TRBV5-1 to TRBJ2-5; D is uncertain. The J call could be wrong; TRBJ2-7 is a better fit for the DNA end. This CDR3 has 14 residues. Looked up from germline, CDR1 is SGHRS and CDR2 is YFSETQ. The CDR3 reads CASTPRLETYEQYF. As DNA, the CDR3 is TGCGCCAGCACCCCGAGGCTAGAGACCTACGAGCAGTACTTC.

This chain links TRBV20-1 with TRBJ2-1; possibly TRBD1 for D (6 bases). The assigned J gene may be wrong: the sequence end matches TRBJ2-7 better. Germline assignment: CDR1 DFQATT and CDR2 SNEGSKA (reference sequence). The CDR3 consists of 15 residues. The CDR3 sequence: CSASTDRPSYNEQYF. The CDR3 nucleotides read TGCAGTGCTAGCACAGACAGGCCCTCCTACAATGAGCAGTACTTC.

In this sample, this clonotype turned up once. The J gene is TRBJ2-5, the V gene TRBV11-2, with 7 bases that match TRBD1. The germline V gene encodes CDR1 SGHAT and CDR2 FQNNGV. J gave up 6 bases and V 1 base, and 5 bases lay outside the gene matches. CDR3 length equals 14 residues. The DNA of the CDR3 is TGTGCCAGCAGCTTAGGGGGGACAGAAAAGACCCAGTACTTC. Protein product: CASSLGGTEKTQYF.

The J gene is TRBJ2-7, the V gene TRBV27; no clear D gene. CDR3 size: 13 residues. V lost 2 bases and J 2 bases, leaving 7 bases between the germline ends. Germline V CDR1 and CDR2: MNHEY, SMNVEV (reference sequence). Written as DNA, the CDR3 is TGTGCCAGCAGTTTAATGTGGGCCTACGAGCAGTACTTC. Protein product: CASSLMWAYEQYF.

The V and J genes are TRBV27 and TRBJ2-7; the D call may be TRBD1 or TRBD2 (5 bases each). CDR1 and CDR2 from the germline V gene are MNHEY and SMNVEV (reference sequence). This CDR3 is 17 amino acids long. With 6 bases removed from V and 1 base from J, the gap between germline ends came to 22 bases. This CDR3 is CASRRTGTPEGSYEQYF. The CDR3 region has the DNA TGTGCCAGCAGGCGAACCGGGACCCCCGAAGGTTCCTACGAGCAGTACTTC.

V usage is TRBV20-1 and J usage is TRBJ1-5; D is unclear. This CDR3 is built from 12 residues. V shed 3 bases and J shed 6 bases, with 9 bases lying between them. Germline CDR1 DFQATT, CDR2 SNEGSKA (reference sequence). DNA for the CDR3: TGCAGTGCTAGTAAGTCCGGTCAGCCCCAGCATTTT. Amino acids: CSASKSGQPQHF.

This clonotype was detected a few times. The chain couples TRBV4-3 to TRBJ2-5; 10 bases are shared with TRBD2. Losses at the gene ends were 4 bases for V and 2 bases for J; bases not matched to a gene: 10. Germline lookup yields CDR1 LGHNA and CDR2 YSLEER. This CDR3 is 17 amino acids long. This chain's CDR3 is CASSPLPAGGGQETQYF. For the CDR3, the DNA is TGCGCCAGCAGCCCTCTTCCAGCGGGGGGGGGTCAAGAGACCCAGTACTTC.

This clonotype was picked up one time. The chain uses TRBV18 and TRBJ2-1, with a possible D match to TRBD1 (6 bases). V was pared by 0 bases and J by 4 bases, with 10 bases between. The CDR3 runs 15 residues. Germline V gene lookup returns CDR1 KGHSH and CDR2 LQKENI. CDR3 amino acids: CASSPPSRGYNEQFF. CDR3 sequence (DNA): TGTGCCAGCTCACCACCGTCTAGGGGGTACAATGAGCAGTTCTTC.

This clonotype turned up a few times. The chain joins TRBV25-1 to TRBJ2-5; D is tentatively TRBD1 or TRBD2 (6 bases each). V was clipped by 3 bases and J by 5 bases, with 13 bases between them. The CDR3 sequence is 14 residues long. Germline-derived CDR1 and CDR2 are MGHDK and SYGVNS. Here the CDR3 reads CASSEFPGAETQYF. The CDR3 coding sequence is TGTGCCAGCAGTGAGTTCCCGGGGGCGGAGACCCAGTACTTC.